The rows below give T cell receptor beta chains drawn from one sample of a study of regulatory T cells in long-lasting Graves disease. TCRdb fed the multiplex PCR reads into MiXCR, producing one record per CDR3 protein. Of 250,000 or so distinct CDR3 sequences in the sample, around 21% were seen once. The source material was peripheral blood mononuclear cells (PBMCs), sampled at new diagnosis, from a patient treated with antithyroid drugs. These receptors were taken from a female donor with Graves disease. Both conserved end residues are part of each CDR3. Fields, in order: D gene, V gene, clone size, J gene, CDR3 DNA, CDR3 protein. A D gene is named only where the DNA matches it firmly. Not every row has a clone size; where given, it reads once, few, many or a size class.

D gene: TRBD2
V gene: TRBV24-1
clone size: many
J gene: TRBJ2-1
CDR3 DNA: TGTGCCACCAGTGATACTAGCGGGAGCTCCTACAATGAGCAGTTCTTC
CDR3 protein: CATSDTSGSSYNEQFF

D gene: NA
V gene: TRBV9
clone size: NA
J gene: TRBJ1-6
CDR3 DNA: TGTGCCAGCAGCGTGGCACCTTATAATTCACCCCTCCACTTT
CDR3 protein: CASSVAPYNSPLHF

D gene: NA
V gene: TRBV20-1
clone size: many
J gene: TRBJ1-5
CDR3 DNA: TGCAGTGCGCAACAGGGACCACAAAATCAGCCCCAGCATTTT
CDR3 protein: CSAQQGPQNQPQHF

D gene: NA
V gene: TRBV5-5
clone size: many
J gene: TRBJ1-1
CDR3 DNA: TGCGCCAGCAGCTTGGCCGGTGGCAGTAACACTGAAGCTTTCTTT
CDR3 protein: CASSLAGGSNTEAFF

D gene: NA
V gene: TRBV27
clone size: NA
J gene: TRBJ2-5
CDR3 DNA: TGTGCCAGCAGTTTATGGGGAGGGGGCGGGGAGACCCAGTACTTC
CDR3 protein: CASSLWGGGGETQYF

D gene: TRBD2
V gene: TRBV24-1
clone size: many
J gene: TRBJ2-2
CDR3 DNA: TGTGCCACCAGTGATCCGACTAGCGCTTCAGCCGGGGAGCTGTTTTTT
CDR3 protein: CATSDPTSASAGELFF

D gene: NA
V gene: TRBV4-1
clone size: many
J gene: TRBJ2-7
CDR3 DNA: TGCGCCAGCAGCCAAGATGGCCTTCGGGTTTTCTTC
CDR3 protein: CASSQDGLRVFF

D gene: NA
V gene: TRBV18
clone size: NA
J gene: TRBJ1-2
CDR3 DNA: TGTGCCAGCTCACCAGGTGTCGGAGGGTATGGCTACACCTTC
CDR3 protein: CASSPGVGGYGYTF

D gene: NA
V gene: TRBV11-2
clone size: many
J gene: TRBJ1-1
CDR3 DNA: TGTGCCAGCAGCTTAGTAGGGGGTATCGGGAACACTGAAGCTTTCTTT
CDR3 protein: CASSLVGGIGNTEAFF

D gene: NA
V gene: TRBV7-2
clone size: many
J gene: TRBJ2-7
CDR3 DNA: TGTGCCAGCAGCTTAAAGAGGACCGAGCAGTACTTC
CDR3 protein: CASSLKRTEQYF

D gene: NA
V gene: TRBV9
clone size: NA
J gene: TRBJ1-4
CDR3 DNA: TGTGCCAGCAGCCCGACTGGGTGGCTTACTAATGAAAAACTGTTTTTT
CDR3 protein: CASSPTGWLTNEKLFF

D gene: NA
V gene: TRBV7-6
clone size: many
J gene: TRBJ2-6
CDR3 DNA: TGTGCCAGCGGCGGACGTAGTAACTCTGGGGCCAACGTCCTGACTTTC
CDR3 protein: CASGGRSNSGANVLTF

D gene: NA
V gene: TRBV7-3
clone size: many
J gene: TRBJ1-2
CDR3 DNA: TGTGCCAGCAGCGACCAGGGAAACTATGGCTACACCTTC
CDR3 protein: CASSDQGNYGYTF

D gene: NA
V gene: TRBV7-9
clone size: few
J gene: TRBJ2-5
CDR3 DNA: TGTGCCAGCAGCTTAGATTTAGGTATCCAAGAGACCCAGTACTTC
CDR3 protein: CASSLDLGIQETQYF

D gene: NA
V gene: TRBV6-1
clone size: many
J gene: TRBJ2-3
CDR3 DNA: TGTGCCAGCAGTGAGGGAATATTTGGCACAGATACGCAGTATTTT
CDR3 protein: CASSEGIFGTDTQYF

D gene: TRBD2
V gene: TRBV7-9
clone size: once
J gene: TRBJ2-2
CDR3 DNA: TGTGCCAGCAGCGAGTCCGGGACTAGCAAAACCGGGGAGCTGTTTTTT
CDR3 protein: CASSESGTSKTGELFF

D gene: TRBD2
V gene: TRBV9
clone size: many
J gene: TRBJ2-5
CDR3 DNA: TGTGCCAGCAGCAAACTAGCGGGGCCCGAAGAGACCCAGTACTTC
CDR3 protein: CASSKLAGPEETQYF

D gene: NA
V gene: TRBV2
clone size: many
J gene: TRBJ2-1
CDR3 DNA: TGTGCCAGCTTTTCGCAGGGTAGTTACAATGAGCAGTTCTTC
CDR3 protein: CASFSQGSYNEQFF

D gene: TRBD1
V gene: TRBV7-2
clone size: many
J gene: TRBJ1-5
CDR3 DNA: TGTGCCAGCAGCTCGACGGGACAGGGATTTCAGCCCCAGCATTTT
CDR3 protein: CASSSTGQGFQPQHF

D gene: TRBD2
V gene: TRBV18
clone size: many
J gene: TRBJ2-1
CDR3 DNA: TGTGCCAGCTCACCGGGACTAGCTACCGTTGAGCAGTTCTTC
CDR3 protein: CASSPGLATVEQFF

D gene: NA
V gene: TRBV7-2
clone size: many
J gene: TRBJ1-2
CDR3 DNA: TGTGCCAGCAGCTCGGAACCGGGAGGCGGCTACACCTTC
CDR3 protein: CASSSEPGGGYTF

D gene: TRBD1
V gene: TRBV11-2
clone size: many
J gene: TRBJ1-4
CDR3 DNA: TGTGCCAGCAGCCGGGACAGGACGCAAAAACTGTTTTTT
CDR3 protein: CASSRDRTQKLFF

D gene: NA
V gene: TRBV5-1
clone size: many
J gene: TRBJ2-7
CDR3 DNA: TGTGCCAGCAGCCAACAACAGGGTGCAACCTACGAGCAGTACTTC
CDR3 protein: CASSQQQGATYEQYF